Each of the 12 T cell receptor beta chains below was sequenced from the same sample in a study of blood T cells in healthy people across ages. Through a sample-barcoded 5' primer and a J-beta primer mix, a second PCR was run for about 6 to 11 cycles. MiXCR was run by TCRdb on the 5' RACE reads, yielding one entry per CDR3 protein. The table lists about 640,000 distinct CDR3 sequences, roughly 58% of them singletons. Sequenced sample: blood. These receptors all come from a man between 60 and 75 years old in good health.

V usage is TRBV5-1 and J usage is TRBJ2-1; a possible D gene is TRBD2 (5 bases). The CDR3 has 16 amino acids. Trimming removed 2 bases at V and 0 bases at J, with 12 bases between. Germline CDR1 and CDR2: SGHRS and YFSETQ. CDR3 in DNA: TGCGCCAGCAGCTTACTAAGCGGAAGCTCCTACAATGAGCAGTTCTTC. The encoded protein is CASSLLSGSSYNEQFF.

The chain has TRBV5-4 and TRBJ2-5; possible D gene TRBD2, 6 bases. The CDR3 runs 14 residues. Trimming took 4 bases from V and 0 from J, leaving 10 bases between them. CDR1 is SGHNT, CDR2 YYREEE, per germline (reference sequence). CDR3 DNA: TGTGCCAGCAGCCGACGACTAGACCAAGAGACCCAGTACTTC. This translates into CASSRRLDQETQYF.

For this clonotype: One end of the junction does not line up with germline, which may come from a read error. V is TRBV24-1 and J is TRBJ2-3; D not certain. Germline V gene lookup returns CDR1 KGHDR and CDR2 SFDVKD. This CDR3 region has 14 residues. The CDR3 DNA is TGTGCCACCAGCGTTTCCGCCAGCAGAGATACGCAGTATTTT. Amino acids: CATSVSASRDTQYF.

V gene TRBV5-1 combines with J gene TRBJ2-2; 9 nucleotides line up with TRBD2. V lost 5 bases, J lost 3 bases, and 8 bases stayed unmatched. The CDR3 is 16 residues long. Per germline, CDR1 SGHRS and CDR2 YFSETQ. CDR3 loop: CASRPPGLADTGELFF. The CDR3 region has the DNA TGCGCCAGCAGGCCACCGGGACTAGCTGACACCGGGGAGCTGTTTTTT.

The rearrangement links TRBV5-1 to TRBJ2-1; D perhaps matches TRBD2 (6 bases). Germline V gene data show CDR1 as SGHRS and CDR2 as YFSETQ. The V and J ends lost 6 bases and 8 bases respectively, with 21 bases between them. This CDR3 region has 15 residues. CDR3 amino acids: CASKPGAGYGDEQFF. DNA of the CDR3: TGCGCCAGCAAACCTGGGGCGGGGTACGGTGATGAGCAGTTCTTC.

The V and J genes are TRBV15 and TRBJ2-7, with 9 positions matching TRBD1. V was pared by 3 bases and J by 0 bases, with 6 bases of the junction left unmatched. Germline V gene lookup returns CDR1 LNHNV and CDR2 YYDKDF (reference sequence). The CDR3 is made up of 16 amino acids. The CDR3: CATSRDRGTISYEQYF. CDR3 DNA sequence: TGTGCCACCAGCAGGGACAGGGGCACTATCTCCTACGAGCAGTACTTC.

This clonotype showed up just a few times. CDR3 sequence: CASSKTAGTTETQVDNEQFF. The DNA of the CDR3 is TGCGCCAGCAGCAAAACCGCCGGGACGACTGAAACACAAGTTGACAATGAGCAGTTCTTC. The V call is TRBV5-1, the J call TRBJ2-1; D could derive from TRBD1 or TRBD2 (5 bases each). The CDR3 runs 20 residues. Deletions cut 4 bases from V and 5 bases from J, with 31 bases between. Germline CDR1 SGHRS, CDR2 YFSETQ.

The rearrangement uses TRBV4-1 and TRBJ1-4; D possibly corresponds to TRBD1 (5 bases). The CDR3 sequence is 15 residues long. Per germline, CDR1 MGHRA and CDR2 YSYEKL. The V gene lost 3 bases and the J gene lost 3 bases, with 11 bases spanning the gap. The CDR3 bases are TGCGCCAGCAGCCATCCAGGGCTGGCTAATGAAAAACTGTTTTTT. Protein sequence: CASSHPGLANEKLFF.

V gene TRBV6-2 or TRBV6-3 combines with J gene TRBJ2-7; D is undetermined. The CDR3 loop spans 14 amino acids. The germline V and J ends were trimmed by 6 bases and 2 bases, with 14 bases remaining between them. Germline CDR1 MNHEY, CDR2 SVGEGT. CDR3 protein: CASSRNRATYEQYF. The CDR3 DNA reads TGTGCCAGCAGCCGTAACCGGGCCACCTACGAGCAGTACTTC.

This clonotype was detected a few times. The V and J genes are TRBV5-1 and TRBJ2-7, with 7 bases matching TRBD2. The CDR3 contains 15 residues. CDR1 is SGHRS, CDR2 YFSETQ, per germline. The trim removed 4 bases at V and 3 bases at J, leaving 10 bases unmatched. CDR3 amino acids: CASSTSGGRNYEQYF. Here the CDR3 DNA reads TGCGCCAGCAGCACTTCGGGGGGTAGGAACTACGAGCAGTACTTC.

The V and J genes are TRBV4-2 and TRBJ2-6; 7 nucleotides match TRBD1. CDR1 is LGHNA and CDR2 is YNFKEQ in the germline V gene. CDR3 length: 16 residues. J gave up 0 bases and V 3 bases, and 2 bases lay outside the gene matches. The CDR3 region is CASSQGTASGANVLTF. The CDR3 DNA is TGTGCCAGCAGCCAGGGGACAGCCTCTGGGGCCAACGTCCTGACTTTC.

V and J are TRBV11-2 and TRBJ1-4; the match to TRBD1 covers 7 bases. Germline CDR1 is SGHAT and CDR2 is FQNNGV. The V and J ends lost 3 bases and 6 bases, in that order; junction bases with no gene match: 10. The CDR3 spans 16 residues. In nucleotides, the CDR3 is TGTGCCAGCAGCTTGGACCCGGGACAGAAGTATGAAAAACTGTTTTTT. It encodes CASSLDPGQKYEKLFF.